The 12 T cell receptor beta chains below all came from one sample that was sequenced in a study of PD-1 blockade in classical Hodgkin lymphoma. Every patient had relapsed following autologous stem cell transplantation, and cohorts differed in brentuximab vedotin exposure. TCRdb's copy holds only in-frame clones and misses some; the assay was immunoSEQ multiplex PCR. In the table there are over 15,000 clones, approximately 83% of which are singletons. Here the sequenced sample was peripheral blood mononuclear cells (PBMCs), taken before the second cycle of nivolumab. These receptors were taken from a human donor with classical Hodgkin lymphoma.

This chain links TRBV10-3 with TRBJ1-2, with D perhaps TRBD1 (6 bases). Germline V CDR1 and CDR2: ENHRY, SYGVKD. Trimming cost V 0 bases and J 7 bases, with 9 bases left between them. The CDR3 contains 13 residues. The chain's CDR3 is CAISESTGLGYTF. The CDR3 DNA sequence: TGTGCCATCAGTGAGTCAACAGGGCTTGGCTACACCTTC.

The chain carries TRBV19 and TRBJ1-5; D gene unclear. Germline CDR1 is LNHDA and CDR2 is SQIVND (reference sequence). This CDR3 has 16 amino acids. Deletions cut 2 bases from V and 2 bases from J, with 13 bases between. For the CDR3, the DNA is TGTGCCAGTAGTATATCTATTCTGGCAGGCAATCAGCCCCAGCATTTT. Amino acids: CASSISILAGNQPQHF.

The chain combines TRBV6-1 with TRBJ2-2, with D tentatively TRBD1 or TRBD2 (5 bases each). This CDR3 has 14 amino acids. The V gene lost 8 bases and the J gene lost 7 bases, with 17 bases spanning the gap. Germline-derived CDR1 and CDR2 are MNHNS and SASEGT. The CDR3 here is CASRGPMVGGELFF. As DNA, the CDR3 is TGTGCCAGCCGGGGCCCAATGGTGGGCGGGGAGCTGTTTTTT.

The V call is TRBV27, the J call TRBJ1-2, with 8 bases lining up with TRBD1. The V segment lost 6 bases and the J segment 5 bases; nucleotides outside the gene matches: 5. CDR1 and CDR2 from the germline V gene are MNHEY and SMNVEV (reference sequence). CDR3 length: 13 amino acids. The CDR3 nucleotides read TGTGCCAGCAGCACCGGGACAGGATATGGCTACACCTTC. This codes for CASSTGTGYGYTF.

CDR3 coding DNA: TGTGCCAGCAGTCCCAGGTCCGTGAGTTCACCCCTCCACTTT. Its translation: CASSPRSVSSPLHF. The V and J genes are TRBV6-6 and TRBJ1-6, with D hard to call. CDR3 length: 14 residues. Per the germline V gene, CDR1 is MNHNY and CDR2 is SVGAGI (reference sequence). V lost 5 bases and J lost 9, with 14 bases in between.

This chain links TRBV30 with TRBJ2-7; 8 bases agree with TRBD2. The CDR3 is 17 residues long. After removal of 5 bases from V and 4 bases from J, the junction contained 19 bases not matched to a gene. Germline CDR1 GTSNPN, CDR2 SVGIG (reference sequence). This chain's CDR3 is CAWDRLRGGLGIYEQYF. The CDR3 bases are TGTGCCTGGGACAGGCTACGCGGGGGACTAGGCATTTACGAGCAGTACTTC.

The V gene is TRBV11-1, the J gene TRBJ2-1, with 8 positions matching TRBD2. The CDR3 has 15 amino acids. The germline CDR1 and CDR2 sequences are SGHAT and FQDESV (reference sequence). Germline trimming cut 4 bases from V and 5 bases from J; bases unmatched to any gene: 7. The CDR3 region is CASSSSGTRHNEQFF. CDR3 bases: TGTGCCAGCAGCTCCTCCGGGACTAGACACAATGAGCAGTTCTTC.

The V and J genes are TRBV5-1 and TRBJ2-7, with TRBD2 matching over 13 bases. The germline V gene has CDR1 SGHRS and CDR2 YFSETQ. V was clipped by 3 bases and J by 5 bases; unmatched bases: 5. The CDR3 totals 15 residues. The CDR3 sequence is CASSWTGTSGNEQYF. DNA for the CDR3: TGCGCCAGCAGCTGGACCGGGACTAGCGGGAACGAGCAGTACTTC. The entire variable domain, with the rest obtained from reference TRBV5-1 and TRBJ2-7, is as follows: KAGVTQTPRYLIKTRGQQVTLSCSPISGHRSVSWYQQTPGQGLQFLFEYFSETQRNKGNFPGRFSGRQFSNSRSEMNVSTLELGDSALYLCASSWTGTSGNEQYFGPGTRLTVT.

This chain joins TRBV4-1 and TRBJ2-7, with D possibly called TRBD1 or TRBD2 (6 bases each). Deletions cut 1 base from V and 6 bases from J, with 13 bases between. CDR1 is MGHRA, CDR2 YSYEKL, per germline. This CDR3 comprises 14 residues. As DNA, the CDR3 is TGCGCCAGCAGCCAAGCTACAGGGAGGACCGAGCAGTACTTC. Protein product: CASSQATGRTEQYF.

CDR3 sequence (DNA): TGCAGCGTTGCCCGACAGGGTGTAAACACCATATATTTT. The encoded protein is CSVARQGVNTIYF. This chain joins TRBV29-1 and TRBJ1-3; 7 nucleotides align to TRBD1. Looked up from germline, CDR1 is SQVTM and CDR2 is ANQGSEA. There are 13 residues in the CDR3. The V gene end was trimmed by 4 bases and the J gene end by 6 bases; junction bases not matched to a gene: 6. Supplemented by reference TRBV29-1 and TRBJ1-3, the full variable domain reads SAVISQKPSRDICQRGTSLTIQCQVDSQVTMMFWYRQQPGQSLTLIATANQGSEATYESGFVIDKFPISRPNLTFSTLTVSNMSPEDSSIYLCSVARQGVNTIYFGEGSWLTVV.

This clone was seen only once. CDR3 DNA sequence: TGTGCGTCCAAGCGGGGGAGGGATCAATCCTACAATGAGCAGTTCTTC. This encodes CASKRGRDQSYNEQFF. The chain carries TRBV19 and TRBJ2-1; 8 bases are shared with TRBD2. This CDR3 is built from 16 residues. Germline assignment: CDR1 LNHDA and CDR2 SQIVND (reference sequence).

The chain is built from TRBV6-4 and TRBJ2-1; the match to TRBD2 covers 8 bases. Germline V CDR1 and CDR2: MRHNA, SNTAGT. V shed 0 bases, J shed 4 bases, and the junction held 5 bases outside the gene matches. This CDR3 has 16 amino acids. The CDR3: CASSDSVASGYNEQFF. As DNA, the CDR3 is TGTGCCAGCAGTGACTCCGTGGCTAGCGGGTACAATGAGCAGTTCTTC.